Listed below are T cell receptor beta chains from one sample, sequenced in a study of T cell responses to AZD1222 COVID-19 vaccine. Libraries were prepared by immunoSEQ multiplex PCR; TCRdb keeps only in-frame clonotypes and omits some of them. The sample carries 150,000 or so clones, about nine tenths recorded once. The specimen comprised peripheral blood, sampled on day 0 of AZD1222 vaccination. The receptors shown here come from an adult in good health. Both conserved end residues are part of each CDR3. Fields, in order: J gene, clone size, V gene, D gene, CDR3 protein, CDR3 DNA. A D gene is named only where the DNA matches it firmly. Clone size is given for some rows only: seen once, a few or many times, or a class if the clone is expanded.

J: TRBJ2-7
size: -
V: TRBV28
D: TRBD2
CDR3: CASSQRLAGINLRWQYF
DNA: TGTGCCAGCAGTCAGCGACTAGCGGGGATCAATCTTCGATGGCAGTACTTC

J: TRBJ2-7
size: few
V: TRBV28
D: -
CDR3: CASSLKGLSYEQYF
DNA: TGTGCCAGCAGTTTAAAGGGACTCTCCTACGAGCAGTACTTC

J: TRBJ1-5
size: -
V: TRBV7-2
D: -
CDR3: CASSLARAVNQPQHF
DNA: TGTGCCAGCAGCTTAGCTCGGGCAGTCAATCAGCCCCAGCATTTT

J: TRBJ2-2
size: -
V: TRBV7-7
D: TRBD2
CDR3: CASSLGAGGDTGELFF
DNA: TGTGCTAGCAGCTTAGGAGCGGGAGGGGACACCGGGGAGCTGTTTTTT

J: TRBJ2-7
size: once
V: TRBV27
D: -
CDR3: CASSTSYEQYF
DNA: TGTGCCAGCAGTACGTCCTACGAGCAGTACTTC

J: TRBJ1-6
size: -
V: TRBV2
D: TRBD1
CDR3: CASSGGQGSIAPLHF
DNA: TGTGCCAGCAGTGGGGGACAGGGGAGTATTGCACCCCTCCACTTT

J: TRBJ2-1
size: -
V: TRBV14
D: TRBD2
CDR3: CASSQEGLAGVTYNEQFF
DNA: TGTGCCAGCAGCCAAGAGGGACTAGCGGGAGTAACCTACAATGAGCAGTTCTTC

J: TRBJ2-1
size: -
V: TRBV5-1
D: TRBD2
CDR3: CASSLLAGGPLEQFF
DNA: TGCGCCAGCAGCTTACTAGCGGGAGGGCCCTTGGAGCAGTTCTTC

J: TRBJ2-3
size: -
V: TRBV28
D: -
CDR3: CASRTGGDTDTQYF
DNA: TGTGCCAGCAGAACTGGAGGGGACACAGATACGCAGTATTTT

J: TRBJ1-3
size: -
V: TRBV11-2
D: -
CDR3: CASSQSTGANTIYF
DNA: TGTGCCAGCAGCCAATCAACTGGAGCAAACACCATATATTTT

J: TRBJ1-5
size: -
V: TRBV6-6
D: -
CDR3: CASNRNSNQPQHF
DNA: TGTGCCAGCAACAGGAATAGCAATCAGCCCCAGCATTTT

J: TRBJ1-6
size: -
V: TRBV5-6
D: -
CDR3: CASSLGGYSPLHF
DNA: TGTGCCAGCAGCTTGGGAGGGTATTCACCCCTCCACTTT

J: TRBJ1-1
size: -
V: TRBV4-1
D: TRBD1
CDR3: CASSPIDRADTEAFF
DNA: TGCGCCAGCAGCCCCATCGACAGGGCGGACACTGAAGCTTTCTTT

J: TRBJ2-7
size: -
V: TRBV28
D: TRBD1
CDR3: CASSPTTGRDEQYF
DNA: TGTGCCAGCAGTCCCACGACAGGGCGCGACGAGCAGTACTTC

J: TRBJ2-7
size: -
V: TRBV19
D: -
CDR3: CASQSLAQQSYEQYF
DNA: TGTGCCAGTCAATCCTTGGCGCAGCAATCCTACGAGCAGTACTTC

J: TRBJ2-7
size: -
V: TRBV13
D: -
CDR3: CASSLGYGTAYSSYEQYF
DNA: TGTGCCAGCAGCTTGGGTTACGGAACAGCATATAGCTCCTACGAGCAGTACTTC

J: TRBJ1-2
size: -
V: TRBV12-3/TRBV12-4
D: -
CDR3: CASSSHRHGYTF
DNA: TGTGCCAGCAGTTCCCATAGGCATGGCTACACCTTC

J: TRBJ1-4
size: -
V: TRBV2
D: TRBD1
CDR3: CATNRQGASEKLFF
DNA: TGTGCCACCAACAGACAGGGGGCGTCTGAAAAACTGTTTTTT

J: TRBJ2-5
size: -
V: TRBV5-1
D: -
CDR3: CASSPRGPPPQETQYF
DNA: TGCGCCAGCAGCCCCAGGGGACCACCCCCTCAAGAGACCCAGTACTTC

J: TRBJ1-5
size: -
V: TRBV5-6
D: -
CDR3: CASSLRYSNQPQHF
DNA: TGTGCCAGCAGCTTGCGCTATAGCAATCAGCCCCAGCATTTT

J: TRBJ1-5
size: -
V: TRBV28
D: -
CDR3: CASRQGGLNQPQHF
DNA: TGTGCCAGCAGACAGGGCGGGTTGAATCAGCCCCAGCATTTT

J: TRBJ2-1
size: -
V: TRBV29-1
D: -
CDR3: CSVALRRQSYNEQFF
DNA: TGCAGCGTTGCCCTACGGCGGCAGTCATACAATGAGCAGTTCTTC

J: TRBJ1-1
size: once
V: TRBV11-2
D: -
CDR3: CASSHGGGGENTEAFF
DNA: TGTGCCAGCAGCCATGGAGGCGGGGGGGAAAACACTGAAGCTTTCTTT

J: TRBJ1-5
size: -
V: TRBV20-1
D: -
CDR3: CSASGGGQPQHF
DNA: TGCAGTGCTAGTGGCGGGGGTCAGCCCCAGCATTTT

J: TRBJ2-1
size: -
V: TRBV9
D: TRBD2
CDR3: CASSPSSTSREADEQFF
DNA: TGTGCCAGCAGCCCATCCTCGACTAGCCGGGAGGCCGATGAGCAGTTCTTC

J: TRBJ1-5
size: -
V: TRBV21-1
D: -
CDR3: CASSNNIGDSNQPQHF
DNA: TGTGCCAGCAGCAATAATATAGGGGATAGCAATCAGCCCCAGCATTTT

J: TRBJ2-5
size: -
V: TRBV29-1
D: -
CDR3: CVGASAGIETQYF
DNA: TGCGTTGGGGCTAGCGCAGGGATAGAGACCCAGTACTTC

J: TRBJ2-3
size: -
V: TRBV18
D: TRBD1
CDR3: CASSPPDRTHTDTQYF
DNA: TGTGCCAGCTCACCACCGGACAGGACCCACACAGATACGCAGTATTTT

J: TRBJ2-5
size: -
V: TRBV7-3
D: -
CDR3: CASSQTVQGTQYF
DNA: TGTGCCAGCAGCCAAACCGTACAGGGGACCCAGTACTTC

J: TRBJ1-4
size: few
V: TRBV28
D: TRBD1
CDR3: CASRGQGKAEEKLFF
DNA: TGTGCCAGCAGGGGACAGGGGAAGGCGGAGGAAAAACTGTTTTTT

J: TRBJ1-1
size: once
V: TRBV11-3
D: TRBD1
CDR3: CASSLGTGKAFF
DNA: TGTGCCAGCAGCTTAGGGACAGGGAAAGCTTTCTTT

J: TRBJ1-5
size: -
V: TRBV28
D: TRBD1
CDR3: CASSFGTGFQPQHF
DNA: TGTGCCAGCAGTTTCGGGACAGGATTTCAGCCCCAGCATTTT

J: TRBJ2-5
size: -
V: TRBV6-5
D: -
CDR3: CASSSSWAVQETQYF
DNA: TGTGCCAGCAGTAGTTCATGGGCGGTCCAAGAGACCCAGTACTTC

J: TRBJ1-2
size: -
V: TRBV10-3
D: TRBD1
CDR3: CAISYRGRGDYGYTF
DNA: TGTGCCATCAGTTACAGGGGGCGCGGGGATTATGGCTACACCTTC

J: TRBJ1-4
size: -
V: TRBV25-1
D: -
CDR3: CASSLIQGTNEKLFF
DNA: TGTGCCAGCAGCCTCATACAGGGAACTAATGAAAAACTGTTTTTT

J: TRBJ1-4
size: -
V: TRBV6-2/TRBV6-3
D: -
CDR3: CASSRGEKLFF
DNA: TGTGCCAGCAGCCGGGGGGAAAAACTGTTTTTT